These T cell receptor beta chains were read from a single sample in a study of post-analysis software for immune sequencing data. From the PCR reads, TCRdb called clonotypes with MiXCR, one entry per CDR3 protein. The table shows hundreds of thousands of distinct CDR3 sequences, with 44% occurring only once. The material sequenced was blood. The receptors were sampled from a girl aged 10 to 17 with multiple sclerosis. Both conserved end residues are part of each CDR3. The order of the fields is V gene, J gene, CDR3 protein.

v_gene: TRBV10-3
j_gene: TRBJ1-6
CDR3aa: CAISESSQHGGISPLYF

v_gene: TRBV20-1
j_gene: TRBJ1-1
CDR3aa: CSARTSGTGGTEAFF

v_gene: TRBV20-1
j_gene: TRBJ2-1
CDR3aa: CSANLWNEQFF

v_gene: TRBV21-1
j_gene: TRBJ1-5
CDR3aa: CASSKPGQAPYQPQHF

v_gene: TRBV4-1
j_gene: TRBJ1-5
CDR3aa: CASSQGRGNNQPQHF

v_gene: TRBV7-9
j_gene: NA
CDR3aa: CASSLGGTQSDEQYF

v_gene: TRBV4-1
j_gene: TRBJ2-1
CDR3aa: CASSQIGGQGYNEQFF

v_gene: TRBV29-1
j_gene: TRBJ1-5
CDR3aa: CSVDSPPPGIRNQPQHF

v_gene: TRBV6-5
j_gene: TRBJ1-2
CDR3aa: CASSYSGGQAYGYTF

v_gene: TRBV12-3/TRBV12-4
j_gene: TRBJ1-2
CDR3aa: CASSFQNSDGYTF

v_gene: TRBV4-1
j_gene: TRBJ2-7
CDR3aa: CASSQFGYEQYF

v_gene: TRBV10-3
j_gene: TRBJ2-7
CDR3aa: CAISGTPGGYEQYF

v_gene: TRBV4-1
j_gene: TRBJ1-4
CDR3aa: CASSQIGGRTNEKLFF

v_gene: TRBV6-4
j_gene: TRBJ2-1
CDR3aa: CTSSKGLAGVYEQFF

v_gene: TRBV4-2
j_gene: TRBJ2-1
CDR3aa: CASSQELAGGRYNEQFF

v_gene: TRBV20-1
j_gene: TRBJ2-7
CDR3aa: CSVTPQRDLYEQYF

v_gene: TRBV11-2
j_gene: TRBJ2-3
CDR3aa: CASSLEVGTSDTQYF

v_gene: TRBV29-1
j_gene: TRBJ2-1
CDR3aa: CSVDRHPAYNEQFF

v_gene: TRBV10-3
j_gene: TRBJ1-2
CDR3aa: CAIEGGAILNYGYTF

v_gene: TRBV2
j_gene: TRBJ1-2
CDR3aa: CASSDNSYTF

v_gene: TRBV7-9
j_gene: TRBJ2-3
CDR3aa: CASSLVVQAGRSSTDTQYF

v_gene: TRBV5-1
j_gene: TRBJ2-6
CDR3aa: CASSSYVNRTVFSGANVLTF